This record covers a single TCR beta chain. Its antigen is not known. This specimen comes from a study of T-cell memory formation after mild COVID-19. Study results and caveats: Memory cells collected pre-infection included some clones that later responded, suggesting cross-reactive memory joined. Whereas later expanders leaned CD4+, clones contracting day 15 to 85 showed a balanced CD4/CD8 makeup.

TCRdb reprocessed the 5' RACE reads with MiXCR, giving one entry per CDR3 protein. Among roughly 70,000 distinct CDR3 sequences listed, 15% to 20% were seen once. In germline, CDR1 is SGHNT, CDR2 YENEEA. Trimming cost V 1 base and J 12 bases; bases outside gene matches: 8. This CDR3 is 14 amino acids long. The chain uses TRBV11-3 and TRBJ2-1; TRBD2 aligns across 8 bases. The sample was PBMCs or a T cell subset sorted from them (not recorded which). The receptor comes from an adult woman who had mild COVID-19 (a few samples of this study predate the infection). Cell type and time point are not known. The CDR3 bases are TGTGCCAGCAGCTTAGCCACCTCTAGCGGGCGGCAGTTCTTC. Encoded protein: CASSLATSSGRQFF.